One and the same sample provided the 24 T cell receptor beta chains below, sequenced in a study of control samples from healthy donors and cancer patients. Using immunoSEQ multiplex PCR, the repertoire was profiled, and TCRdb retains in-frame clones only, with some absent. The repertoire holds roughly 120,000 clones, with around nine tenths as singletons. Sample: PBMCs. All receptors derive from an older woman with lung cancer.

This clone was recorded once. The chain joins TRBV5-5 to TRBJ1-4; maybe TRBD1 (5 bases). Germline loops: CDR1 SGHKS, CDR2 YYEKEE (reference sequence). CDR3 size: 15 residues. V lost 4 bases and J lost 0, with 10 bases in between. CDR3 coding DNA: TGTGCCAGCAGCATGGGACTCTCAACTAATGAAAAACTGTTTTTT. It translates to CASSMGLSTNEKLFF.

V is TRBV24-1 and J is TRBJ2-3, with D unclear. V was clipped by 9 bases and J by 1 base, with 10 bases between them. The germline V gene has CDR1 KGHDR and CDR2 SFDVKD. The CDR3 has 13 residues. CDR3 in amino acids: CATGEGGTDTQYF. In DNA form, the CDR3 reads TGTGCCACCGGAGAAGGCGGCACAGATACGCAGTATTTT.

V gene TRBV3-1 (or the pseudogene TRBV3-2) combines with J gene TRBJ2-1; no firm D call. Trimming took 2 bases from V and 10 from J, leaving 12 bases between them. From germline, CDR1 is LGHDT and CDR2 YNNKEL (reference sequence). The CDR3 spans 13 residues. In DNA form, the CDR3 reads TGTGCCAGCAGCCAATGGGCCGGTACCGAGCAGTTCTTC. Translating gives CASSQWAGTEQFF.

The rearrangement links TRBV7-3 to TRBJ2-1; 10 bases are shared with TRBD2. CDR1 SGHTA and CDR2 FQGTGA come from the germline V gene. The CDR3 has 20 residues. V trimming: 4 bases; J trimming: 6 bases; junction bases outside the gene matches: 21. CDR3 loop: CASSSTPPASGSRRVNEQFF. The CDR3 DNA follows: TGTGCCAGCAGCTCCACCCCGCCGGCTAGCGGGAGTAGGAGGGTCAATGAGCAGTTCTTC.

This chain uses TRBV15 with TRBJ1-5; TRBD1 is a possible D gene (6 bases). CDR3 size: 15 residues. The germline CDR1 and CDR2 sequences are LNHNV and YYDKDF (reference sequence). With 5 bases removed from V and 2 bases from J, the gap between germline ends came to 13 bases. The CDR3 region is CATSSGGGRNQPQHF. In DNA form, the CDR3 reads TGTGCCACCAGCTCCGGGGGGGGCCGCAATCAGCCCCAGCATTTT. Using reference TRBV15 and TRBJ1-5 for the parts outside the CDR3, the full variable domain is DAMVIQNPRYQVTQFGKPVTLSCSQTLNHNVMYWYQQKSSQAPKLLFHYYDKDFNNEADTPDNFQSRRPNTSFCFLDIRSPGLGDTAMYLCATSSGGGRNQPQHFGDGTRLSIL.

The chain uses TRBV6-1 and TRBJ2-3; the D call may be TRBD1 or TRBD2 (5 bases each). The ends were cut back, 4 bases at V and 3 bases at J, with 17 bases in the middle. Germline-derived CDR1 and CDR2 are MNHNS and SASEGT. The CDR3 covers 16 residues. Here the CDR3 reads CASSVGASRGTDTQYF. The CDR3 DNA sequence: TGTGCCAGCAGTGTCGGGGCTAGTCGTGGTACAGATACGCAGTATTTT.

The chain combines TRBV2 with TRBJ2-5; D uncertain. The V and J ends lost 3 bases and 1 base respectively, with 6 bases between them. Germline CDR1 is SNHLY and CDR2 is FYNNEI. This CDR3 has 13 residues. CDR3 DNA: TGTGCCAGCAGTGAGCAGTTCCAAGAGACCCAGTACTTC. Its protein is CASSEQFQETQYF.

The genes are TRBV9 and TRBJ2-5; 7 nucleotides agree with TRBD1. Germline CDR1 reads SGDLS; CDR2 reads YYNGEE. The CDR3 extends over 15 amino acids. Losses at the gene ends were 3 bases for V and 2 bases for J; bases not matched to a gene: 7. CDR3 DNA sequence: TGTGCCAGCAGCGCTAGGGGGCCGGGTCAAGAGACCCAGTACTTC. Encoded protein: CASSARGPGQETQYF.

The V call is TRBV10-3, the J call TRBJ1-1; D is perhaps TRBD1 (5 bases). Germline CDR1 reads ENHRY; CDR2 reads SYGVKD. This CDR3 comprises 12 residues. Trimming removed 4 bases from V and 8 bases from J, with 11 bases in between. CDR3 in DNA: TGTGCCATCAGTGCCTTGGACAAGGAAGCTTTCTTT. Translating gives CAISALDKEAFF.

The chain carries TRBV29-1 and TRBJ1-1; 7 bases are a match to TRBD1. The CDR3 has 12 residues. Looked up from germline, CDR1 is SQVTM and CDR2 is ANQGSEA. V lost 6 bases and J lost 4; bases outside the gene matches: 5. CDR3 coding DNA: TGCAGCGTCGGAGAGGGGGCCACTGAAGCTTTCTTT. It translates to CSVGEGATEAFF.

CDR3 nucleotides: TGTGCCATCAGTGAGTCGTTCCAACAGGATAATCAGCCCCAGCATTTT. It yields the protein CAISESFQQDNQPQHF. The V call is TRBV10-3, the J call TRBJ1-5; possible D gene TRBD1, 5 bases. V lost 0 bases and J 4 bases, leaving 13 bases between the germline ends. Germline CDR1 is ENHRY and CDR2 is SYGVKD. The CDR3 extends over 16 amino acids.

This clone was detected a few times. The chain is built from TRBV5-4 and TRBJ1-1, with D perhaps TRBD1 (6 bases). Trimming took 3 bases from V and 6 from J, leaving 12 bases between them. CDR3 length: 13 residues. Germline V gene sequence: CDR1 SGHNT, CDR2 YYREEE (reference sequence). The CDR3 coding sequence is TGTGCCAGCAGCTCCCAGGGGTCCGCTGAAGCTTTCTTT. Its protein product is CASSSQGSAEAFF.

The V and J genes are TRBV6-2 or TRBV6-3 and TRBJ2-7, with D possibly being TRBD1 (6 bases). This CDR3 comprises 13 residues. V lost 4 bases, J lost 3 bases, and 10 bases lay in between. Looked up from germline, CDR1 is MNHEY and CDR2 is SVGEGT. The CDR3 loop reads CASSFGTNYEQYF. CDR3 bases: TGTGCCAGCAGTTTCGGGACAAACTACGAGCAGTACTTC.

This clone appeared once. V usage is TRBV14 and J usage is TRBJ1-1, with a weak D call TRBD1 (5 bases). Deletions cut 1 base from V and 3 bases from J, with 15 bases between. The CDR3 totals 16 residues. Per germline, CDR1 SGHDN and CDR2 FVKESK. The CDR3 spells CASSQVQGWGDTEAFF. Written as DNA, the CDR3 is TGTGCCAGCAGCCAAGTTCAGGGCTGGGGGGACACTGAAGCTTTCTTT.

This rearrangement joins TRBV4-1 to TRBJ1-1; weak D call: TRBD1 (6 bases). In germline, CDR1 is MGHRA, CDR2 YSYEKL. V lost 0 bases and J 0 bases, leaving 11 bases between the germline ends. This CDR3 region has 16 residues. The CDR3 region is CASSQDLTGMNTEAFF. The CDR3 nucleotides read TGCGCCAGCAGCCAAGATCTGACAGGTATGAACACTGAAGCTTTCTTT.

The J gene is TRBJ1-2, the V gene TRBV30; D gene ambiguous. Germline CDR1 is GTSNPN and CDR2 is SVGIG (reference sequence). V gave up 3 bases and J gave up 2 bases, with 10 bases separating them. The CDR3 loop spans 13 amino acids. CDR3 amino acids: CAWSRGGNYGYTF. For the CDR3, the DNA is TGTGCCTGGAGCCGAGGAGGGAACTATGGCTACACCTTC.

V is TRBV6-4 and J is TRBJ2-3; no firm D call. This CDR3 is built from 13 residues. CDR1 is MRHNA and CDR2 is SNTAGT in the germline V gene. Trimming cost V 1 base and J 0 bases, with 2 bases left between them. CDR3 DNA: TGTGCCAGCAGTGACTTTAGCACAGATACGCAGTATTTT. Translating gives CASSDFSTDTQYF.

This clone is a singleton in its sample. The V call is TRBV6-5, the J call TRBJ1-2, with D hard to call. The CDR3 length is 15 residues. CDR1 and CDR2 from the germline V gene are MNHEY and SVGAGI. The ends were cut back, 4 bases at V and 3 bases at J, with 15 bases in the middle. The CDR3 DNA follows: TGTGCCAGCAGTTCGACTAGCCGGGGTTACTATGGCTACACCTTC. As protein: CASSSTSRGYYGYTF.

This chain connects TRBV6-2 or TRBV6-3 to TRBJ1-1; weak D call: TRBD1 (6 bases). Germline V gene lookup returns CDR1 MNHEY and CDR2 SVGEGT. The V and J ends lost 2 bases and 5 bases respectively, with 12 bases between them. This CDR3 comprises 14 residues. The CDR3 protein is CASSYGTRTTEAFF. The DNA for the CDR3 is TGTGCCAGCAGTTACGGGACACGAACGACTGAAGCTTTCTTT.

The chain is built from TRBV6-5 and TRBJ2-1; a weak D match, TRBD2 (5 bases). Germline V gene data show CDR1 as MNHEY and CDR2 as SVGAGI. Trimming cost V 0 bases and J 4 bases, with 7 bases left between them. The CDR3 contains 14 residues. CDR3 amino acids: CASSYSEVYNEQFF. DNA of the CDR3: TGTGCCAGCAGTTACTCGGAGGTTTACAATGAGCAGTTCTTC.

In its sample, this clone was seen a few times. In DNA, the CDR3 is TGTGCCAGCAGCTTAACAGGGCGGAGCTCCTACAATGAGCAGTTCTTC. It is translated as CASSLTGRSSYNEQFF. The chain joins TRBV7-3 to TRBJ2-1, with D unclear. The germline V gene has CDR1 SGHTA and CDR2 FQGTGA. The length of the CDR3 is 16 residues. V was clipped by 0 bases and J by 0 bases, with 9 bases between them.

The chain joins TRBV5-4 to TRBJ1-2, with 9 bases lining up with TRBD1. V shed 4 bases and J 4 bases; nucleotides not matched to a gene: 17. The CDR3 length is 18 residues. Germline CDR1 and CDR2: SGHNT and YYREEE (reference sequence). CDR3 in amino acids: CASSRSLTQGARIYGYTF. The CDR3 bases are TGTGCCAGCAGCCGAAGCCTTACACAGGGGGCTCGGATCTATGGCTACACCTTC.

The chain uses TRBV29-1 and TRBJ2-2; TRBD2 might be the D (5 bases). Between the trimmed V and J ends, which lost 7 bases and 4 bases, there was a span of 16 bases. Germline assignment: CDR1 SQVTM and CDR2 ANQGSEA. The CDR3 has 14 residues. CDR3 coding DNA: TGCAGCGGGACCCGGGGTACTAGCACCGGGGAGCTGTTTTTT. It translates to CSGTRGTSTGELFF.

The chain uses TRBV6-5 and TRBJ2-7; no reliable D call. With 6 bases removed from V and 4 bases from J, the gap between germline ends came to 7 bases. CDR1 and CDR2 from the germline V gene are MNHEY and SVGAGI. This CDR3 has 11 residues. In nucleotides, the CDR3 is TGTGCCAGCAGAGCCTTATACGAGCAGTACTTC. Amino acid sequence: CASRALYEQYF.